This passage covers 2 T cell receptor beta chains from one sample sequenced in a study of OX40 agonist ivuxolimab in advanced cancers. Some clones are missing from TCRdb's copy, which holds only in-frame ones; the method was immunoSEQ multiplex PCR. The table includes approximately 91,000 clones, around 86% detected once. Sample: CD4+ or CD8+ T cells sorted from blood, taken in a trial of the OX40 agonist ivuxolimab. The receptors shown here come from an adult with an advanced solid tumor such as melanoma, head and neck, liver or kidney cancer.

This clone has only one observation. This chain links TRBV7-6 with TRBJ2-1, with D tentatively TRBD1 or TRBD2 (5 bases each). V dropped 5 bases and J dropped 3 bases, with 11 bases sitting between them. Germline CDR1 reads SGHVS; CDR2 reads FNYEAQ. The CDR3 consists of 14 residues. The CDR3 here is CASSTGTIYNEQFF. The CDR3 DNA sequence: TGTGCCAGCAGCACCGGGACCATCTACAATGAGCAGTTCTTC.

This chain joins TRBV5-6 and TRBJ1-2; D perhaps matches TRBD1 (6 bases). Trimming removed 5 bases from V and 0 bases from J, with 17 bases in between. This CDR3 is 16 amino acids long. CDR1 and CDR2 from the germline V gene are SGHDT and YYEEEE. The CDR3 spells CASRSRQATANYGYTF. The CDR3 DNA reads as TGTGCCAGCAGGTCGAGACAGGCGACAGCTAACTATGGCTACACCTTC. The full variable domain, its missing parts supplied by reference TRBV5-6 and TRBJ1-2, is DAGVTQSPTHLIKTRGQQVTLRCSPKSGHDTVSWYQQALGQGPQFIFQYYEEEERQRGNFPDRFSGHQFPNYSSELNVNALLLGDSALYLCASRSRQATANYGYTFGSGTRLTVV.